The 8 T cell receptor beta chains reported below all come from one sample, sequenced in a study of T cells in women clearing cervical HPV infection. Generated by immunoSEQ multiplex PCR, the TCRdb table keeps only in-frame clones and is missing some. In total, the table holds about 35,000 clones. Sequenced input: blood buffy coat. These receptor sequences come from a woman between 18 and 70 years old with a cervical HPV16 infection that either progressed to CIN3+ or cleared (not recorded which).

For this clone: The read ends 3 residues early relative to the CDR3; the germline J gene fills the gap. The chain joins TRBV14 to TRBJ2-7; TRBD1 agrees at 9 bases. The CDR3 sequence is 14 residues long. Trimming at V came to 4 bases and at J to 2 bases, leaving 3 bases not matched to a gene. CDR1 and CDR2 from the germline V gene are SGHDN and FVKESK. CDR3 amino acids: CASSPGQGPYEQYF. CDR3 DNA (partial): TGTGCCAGCAGCCCGGGACAGGGTCCCTACGAG.

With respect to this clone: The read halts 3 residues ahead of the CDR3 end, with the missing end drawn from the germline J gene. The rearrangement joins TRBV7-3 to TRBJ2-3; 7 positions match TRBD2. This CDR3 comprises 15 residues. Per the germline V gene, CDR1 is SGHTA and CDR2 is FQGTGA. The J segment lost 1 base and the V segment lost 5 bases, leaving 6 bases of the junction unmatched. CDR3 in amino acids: CASSNGGGGTDTQYF. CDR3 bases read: TGTGCCAGCAGCAATGGCGGGGGAGGCACAGATACG.

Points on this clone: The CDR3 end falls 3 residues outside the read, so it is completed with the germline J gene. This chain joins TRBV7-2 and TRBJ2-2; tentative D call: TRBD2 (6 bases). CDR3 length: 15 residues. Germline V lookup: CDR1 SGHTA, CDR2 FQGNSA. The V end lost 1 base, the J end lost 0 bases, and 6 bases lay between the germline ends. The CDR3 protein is CASSLGLANTGELFF. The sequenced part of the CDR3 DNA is TGTGCCAGCAGCTTAGGACTAGCGAACACCGGGGAG.

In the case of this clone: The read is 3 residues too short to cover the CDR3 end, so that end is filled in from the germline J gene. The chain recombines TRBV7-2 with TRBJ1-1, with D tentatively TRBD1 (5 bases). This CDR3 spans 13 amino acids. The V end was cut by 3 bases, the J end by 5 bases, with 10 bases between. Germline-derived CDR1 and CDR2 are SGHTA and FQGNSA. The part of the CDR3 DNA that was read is TGTGCCAGCAGCTTTGGGGGGGGTACTGAA. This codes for CASSFGGGTE. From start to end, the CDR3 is CASSFGGGTEAFF.

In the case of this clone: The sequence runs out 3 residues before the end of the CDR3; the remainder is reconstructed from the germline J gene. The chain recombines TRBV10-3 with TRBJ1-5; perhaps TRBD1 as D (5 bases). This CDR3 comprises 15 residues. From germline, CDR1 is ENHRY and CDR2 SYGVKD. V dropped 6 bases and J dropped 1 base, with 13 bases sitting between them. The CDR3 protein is CAIRPGLESNQPQHF. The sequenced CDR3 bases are TGTGCCATCAGGCCGGGACTGGAAAGCAATCAGCCC.

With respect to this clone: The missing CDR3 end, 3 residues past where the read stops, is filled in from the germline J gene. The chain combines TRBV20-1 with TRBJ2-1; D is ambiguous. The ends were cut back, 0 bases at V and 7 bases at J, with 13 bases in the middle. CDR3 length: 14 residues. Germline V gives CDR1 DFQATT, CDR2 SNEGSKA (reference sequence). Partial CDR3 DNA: TGCAGTGCTAGAGAGCCAGGTTTTCTTAATGAG. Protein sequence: CSAREPGFLNE. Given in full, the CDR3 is CSAREPGFLNEQFF.

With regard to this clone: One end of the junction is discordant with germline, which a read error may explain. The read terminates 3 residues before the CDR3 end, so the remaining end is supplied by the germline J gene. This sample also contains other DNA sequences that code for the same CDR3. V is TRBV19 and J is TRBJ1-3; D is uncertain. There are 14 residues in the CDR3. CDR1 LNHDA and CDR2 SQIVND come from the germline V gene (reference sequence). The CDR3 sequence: CASSMGSEGNTIYF. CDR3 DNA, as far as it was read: TGTGCCAGTAGTATGGGCTCTGAAGGAAACACA.

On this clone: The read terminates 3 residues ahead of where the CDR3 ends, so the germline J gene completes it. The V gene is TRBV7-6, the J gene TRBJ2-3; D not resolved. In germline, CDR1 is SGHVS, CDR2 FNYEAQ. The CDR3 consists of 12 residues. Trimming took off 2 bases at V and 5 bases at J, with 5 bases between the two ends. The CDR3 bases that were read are TGTGCCAGCAGCTTACTTCGAGATACG. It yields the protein CASSLLRDT. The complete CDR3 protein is CASSLLRDTQYF.